This T cell receptor (beta chain) was retrieved from a study of shared clonotypes between healthy human individuals (dated by TCRdb to between 2020 and 2021). Background for the entire study: Two women and a few men aged 18 to 49 years were included in the cohort. Per donor, three plates each were used for CD4 naive and CD4 memory, two for CD8 naive, and one for CD8 memory. The study deeply sequenced blood TCR repertoires of five healthy adults to estimate repertoire size and the extent of clonotype sharing between individuals. Different laboratories and diverse techniques were used to prepare libraries and sequence TCR repertoires, to increase sequencing depth and limit assay-specific biases. Between about 0.85 and 8.9 billion PBMCs per donor were obtained by leukapheresis.

As to this clone: This receptor's antigen is unknown. Base qualities are not provided; no much larger clone lies one nucleotide away.

TCR CDR3 regions were amplified from genomic DNA by multiplex PCR using the deep immunoSEQ assay. Genomic DNA extracted from each cell subset was distributed evenly over all wells of several immunoSEQ 96-well plates, and each plate served as one replicate. For sorted subsets, around 200 ng genomic DNA, equal to tens of thousands of T cell genomes, was loaded into each replicate PCR. Purified libraries were quantified with a Qubit 3.0 fluorometer, sized on a Bioanalyzer 2100, and re-quantified with the KAPA Library Quantification kit. Every immunoSEQ 96-well plate was sequenced on a dedicated single-read 150-cycle Illumina NextSeq 550 flow cell. Per the original workflow: Because the immunoSEQ output held only junctional sequences and lacked quality scores, the filtering could not match the filtering applied to full-length reads. To assign V/J genes and CDR3, sequences were annotated against IMGT germline references using PyIR, a Python wrapper for IgBLAST v1.9. Reads were filtered out if the reads had weak V/J assignments (E-value above 1e-6), no CDR3, stop codons, out-of-frame junctions, or ambiguous translated residues. V3J clonotypes were defined as sequences sharing an identical inferred V gene, J gene, and CDR3 amino acid sequence. The percentage overlap between two repertoires was calculated by dividing the number of shared unique clonotypes by the size of the smaller repertoire. Three approaches were used to assess repertoire richness: RTK rarefaction, the Chao1 estimator, and Recon v2.1 estimates of unobserved clonotypes. Generation probabilities for all TCRbeta clonotypes obtained by the gDNA method from a handful of donors were computed using OLGA. TCRdb obtained this table from immuneACCESS and retained in-frame rearrangements with V and J assigned. These tables miss some clones; where compared with another copy, unresolved V genes account for less than half of the shortfall, and the remainder is unexplained. V and J calls and clone size are copied from that table; D and trimming were computed from the DNA. This sample has 1,500,000 or so clones in its table, and roughly 96% of those were observed once. Of the sample, over 1% is held by the ten largest clones.

General study outcomes and caveats: Naive subsets generally had larger estimated clonotype richness than memory subsets. Across four donors, about 5.2% of naive CD4, 3% to 4% of naive CD8, under 2.5% of memory CD4, and 0.4% to 0.45% of memory CD8 clonotypes were shared. Based on pairwise subsampling, the degree of clonotype sharing among donors was expected to be affected by sequencing depth. Only blood was sampled, and tissue TCR repertoires likely differ from those in blood. Clonotypes shared by all four sorted-subset donors showed higher generation probabilities than non-shared clonotypes. Rarefaction of sorted-subset datasets indicated incomplete sequencing despite the large sequencing depth. The small number of donors limited the genetic and exposure-history diversity represented.

Germline trimming: 4 bases from V, 2 bases from J; junction bases outside gene matches: 2. Per the germline V gene (reference sequence), LNHDA is the CDR1 and SQIVND is the CDR2. The CDR3 starts with the cysteine, ends with the phenylalanine, and has 13 residues. The sequence is cut down to CDR3 DNA, 39 bases in frame from base 1. The donors were healthy, HIV-negative adults who had no recently reported acute infections or vaccinations. Only Caucasian adults living in Nashville, Tennessee, USA were represented among the donors. Magnetic negative selection was used to enrich CD4+ T cells, after which naive cells were positively selected on CD45RA and the negative fraction became the memory subset. Blood was collected by leukapheresis, and PBMCs were isolated by Ficoll-Histopaque density gradient centrifugation and then cryopreserved in liquid nitrogen vapor phase. Purity and quantity of every magnetically sorted T cell population were checked by analytical flow cytometry. From each sorted fraction, genomic DNA was isolated and quantified by UV absorbance on a Nanodrop 2000c.

The specimen sequenced was naive CD4+ T cells sorted from blood. This sample's cell subset or site label indicates: CD45RA+ positively selected. The sequence was obtained from a man aged 30 to 39 in good health. The chain was built from TRBV19 and TRBJ2-7; 7 bases in the middle match TRBD2. At the DNA level, the sequence is TGTGCCAGTAGTAGGGAGGGCGCCTACGAGCAGTACTTC. Translated, this is CASSREGAYEQYF.